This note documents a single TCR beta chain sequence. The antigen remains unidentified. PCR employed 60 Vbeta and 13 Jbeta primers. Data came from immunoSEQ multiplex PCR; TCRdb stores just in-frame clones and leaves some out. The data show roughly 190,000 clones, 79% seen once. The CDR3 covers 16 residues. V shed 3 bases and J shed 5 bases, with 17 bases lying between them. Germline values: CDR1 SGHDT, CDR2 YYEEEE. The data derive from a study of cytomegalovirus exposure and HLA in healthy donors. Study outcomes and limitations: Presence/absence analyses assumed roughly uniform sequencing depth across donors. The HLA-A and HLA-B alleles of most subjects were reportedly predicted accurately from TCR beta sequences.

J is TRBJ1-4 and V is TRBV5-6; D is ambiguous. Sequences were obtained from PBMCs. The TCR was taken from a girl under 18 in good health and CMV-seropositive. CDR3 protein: CASSSQGLGVNEKLFF. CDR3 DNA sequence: TGTGCCAGCAGCTCGCAAGGACTGGGAGTGAATGAAAAACTGTTTTTT.